This TCR beta chain was sequenced in a study of cytomegalovirus exposure and HLA in healthy donors. With respect to this clone: Antigen unknown.

This CDR3 region has 14 residues. Germline lookup yields CDR1 SGDLS and CDR2 YYNGEE. The junction had 3 bases not matched to a gene; V was cut back by 3 bases and J by 4 bases. The study's findings and limits: TCR sequences were mostly rare, though some public TCRs occurred in many donors.

Sequencing was performed with immunoSEQ multiplex PCR; in TCRdb, only in-frame clones are kept and a portion is missing. The top ten hold approximately 3.1% of the sample, which has hundreds of thousands of clones, roughly 87% seen once. Sequenced input: PBMCs. The sequence came from a woman in her twenties or thirties in good health and CMV-seronegative. V is TRBV9 and J is TRBJ2-1; 8 bases are a match to TRBD2. The CDR3 nucleotides read TGTGCCAGCAGCGAGCTAGCGGGTTACAATGAGCAGTTCTTC. This sequence encodes CASSELAGYNEQFF.